One sample yielded the 2 T cell receptor beta chains listed below, sequenced in a study of siplizumab effects on memory and regulatory T cells. Some clones are missing from TCRdb's copy, which holds only in-frame ones; the method was immunoSEQ multiplex PCR. This sample has tens of thousands of clones, with about 97% found just once. Sequencing used naive CD4+ T cells sorted from blood. The receptor source for this set is a human donor in good health.

The chain carries TRBV19 and TRBJ1-4; D is unresolved. This CDR3 is built from 15 residues. The V end lost 4 bases, the J end lost 2 bases, and 11 bases lay between the germline ends. The germline V gene has CDR1 LNHDA and CDR2 SQIVND (reference sequence). This CDR3 is CASSKNLGTNEKLFF. The DNA of the CDR3 is TGTGCCAGTAGTAAAAACCTGGGGACTAATGAAAAACTGTTTTTT.

The genes are TRBV29-1 and TRBJ2-3; D unclear. The V and J ends lost 1 base and 1 base respectively, with 12 bases between them. The CDR3 totals 15 residues. The germline CDR1 and CDR2 sequences are SQVTM and ANQGSEA. The CDR3 loop is CSVEVTLWGTDTQYF. The DNA of the CDR3 is TGCAGCGTTGAAGTTACCCTCTGGGGCACAGATACGCAGTATTTT.